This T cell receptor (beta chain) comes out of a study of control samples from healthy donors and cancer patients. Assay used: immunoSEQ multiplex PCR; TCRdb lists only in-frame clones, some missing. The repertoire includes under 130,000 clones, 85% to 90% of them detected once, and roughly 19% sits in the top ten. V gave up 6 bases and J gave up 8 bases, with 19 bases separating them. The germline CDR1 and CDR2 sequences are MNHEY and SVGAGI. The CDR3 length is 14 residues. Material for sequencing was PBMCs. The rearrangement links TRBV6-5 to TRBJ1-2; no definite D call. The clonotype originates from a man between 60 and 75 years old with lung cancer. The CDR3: CASRKSSGIPGYTF. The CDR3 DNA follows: TGTGCCAGCAGGAAATCCAGCGGGATTCCCGGCTACACCTTC.